This TCR beta chain was retrieved from a study of radiotherapy plus CTLA-4 blockade in lung cancer. Assay: immunoSEQ multiplex PCR; the TCRdb copy retains only in-frame clones and omits some. The sample holds about 39,000 clones; approximately 79% are singletons and the top ten take around 22%. This CDR3 spans 14 amino acids. CDR1 is MGHRA and CDR2 is YSYEKL in the germline V gene. Trimming pared 6 bases from V and 10 bases from J, leaving 21 bases between. Sequenced here: peripheral blood, sampled from a patient treated with radiotherapy plus ipilimumab. The TCR was taken from a human donor with non-small cell lung cancer that progressed on radiotherapy plus ipilimumab. The chain employs TRBV4-1 and TRBJ2-5; D may be TRBD2 (6 bases). As DNA, the CDR3 is TGCGCCAGCAGGCAGGGACTTGGGTATGGAGACCAGTACTTC. Amino acid sequence: CASRQGLGYGDQYF.